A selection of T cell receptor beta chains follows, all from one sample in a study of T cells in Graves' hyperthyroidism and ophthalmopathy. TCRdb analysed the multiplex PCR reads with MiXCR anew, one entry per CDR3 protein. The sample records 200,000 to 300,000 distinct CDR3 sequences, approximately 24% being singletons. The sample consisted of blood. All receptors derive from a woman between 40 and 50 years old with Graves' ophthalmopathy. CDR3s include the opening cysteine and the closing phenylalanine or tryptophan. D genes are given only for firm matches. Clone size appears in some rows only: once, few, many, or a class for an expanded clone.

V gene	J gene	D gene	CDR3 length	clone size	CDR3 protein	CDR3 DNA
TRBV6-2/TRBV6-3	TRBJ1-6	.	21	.	CASSYSIGGPQGSSYNSPLHF	TGTGCCAGCAGTTACTCGATCGGAGGACCCCAAGGCAGCTCCTATAATTCACCCCTCCACTTT
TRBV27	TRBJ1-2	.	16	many	CATALLQGVIGYGYTF	TGTGCCACCGCCCTGTTGCAGGGCGTAATCGGCTATGGCTACACCTTC
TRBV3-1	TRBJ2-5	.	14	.	CASSQEDSRLTQYF	TGTGCCAGCAGCCAAGAGGACAGCCGTCTGACCCAGTACTTC
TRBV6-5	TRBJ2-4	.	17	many	CASSYSGGALAKNIQYF	TGTGCCAGCAGTTACTCGGGCGGGGCCCTAGCCAAAAACATTCAGTACTTC
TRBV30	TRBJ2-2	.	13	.	CAWSAYATGELFF	TGTGCCTGGAGTGCCTACGCCACCGGGGAGCTGTTTTTT
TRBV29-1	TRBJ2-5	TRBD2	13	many	CSVAGPPQETQYF	TGCAGCGTAGCGGGGCCCCCTCAAGAGACCCAGTACTTC
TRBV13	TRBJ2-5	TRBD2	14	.	CASRIAGVQETQYF	TGTGCCAGCAGAATAGCGGGAGTCCAAGAGACCCAGTACTTC
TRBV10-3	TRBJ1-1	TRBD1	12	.	CAAGTGNSEAFF	TGTGCCGCAGGGACAGGGAACTCTGAAGCTTTCTTT
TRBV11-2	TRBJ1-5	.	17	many	CASSLDTLGGSNQPQHF	TGTGCCAGCAGCTTAGATACCCTCGGGGGGAGCAATCAGCCCCAGCATTTT
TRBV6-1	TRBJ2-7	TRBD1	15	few	CASSTGQGATYEQYF	TGTGCCAGCAGTACGGGACAGGGGGCGACCTACGAGCAGTACTTC
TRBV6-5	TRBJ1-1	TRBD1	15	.	CASSYDRAMNTEAFF	TGTGCCAGCAGCTACGACAGGGCGATGAACACTGAAGCTTTCTTT
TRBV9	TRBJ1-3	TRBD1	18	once	CASSVRWDRGLSGNTIYF	TGTGCCAGCAGCGTAAGATGGGACAGGGGACTTTCTGGAAACACCATATATTTT
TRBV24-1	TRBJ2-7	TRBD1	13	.	CATEDRHTYEQYF	TGTGCCACTGAGGACAGGCATACCTACGAGCAGTACTTC
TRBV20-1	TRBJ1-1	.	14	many	CSASGTPGRTEAFF	TGCAGTGCTAGCGGGACCCCGGGGCGAACTGAAGCTTTCTTT
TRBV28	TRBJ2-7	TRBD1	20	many	CASSSPSPGTGTISSYEQYF	TGTGCCAGCAGTTCCCCGTCTCCCGGGACAGGCACGATAAGCTCCTACGAGCAGTACTTC
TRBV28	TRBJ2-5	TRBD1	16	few	CASSLSGTGGRKTQYF	TGTGCCAGCAGTTTATCAGGGACAGGGGGCAGGAAGACCCAGTACTTC
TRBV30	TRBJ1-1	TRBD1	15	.	CAWSVTRTGNTEAFF	TGTGCCTGGAGTGTTACGAGGACAGGTAACACTGAAGCTTTCTTT
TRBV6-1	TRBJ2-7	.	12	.	CATKLENYEQYF	TGTGCCACCAAACTAGAGAACTACGAGCAGTACTTC
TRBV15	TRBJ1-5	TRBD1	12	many	CATSRTGWPQHF	TGTGCCACCAGCAGGACAGGGTGGCCCCAGCATTTT
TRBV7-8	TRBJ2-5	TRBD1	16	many	CASSLVGTALSETQYF	TGTGCCAGCAGCTTAGTGGGGACAGCTTTAAGTGAGACCCAGTACTTC
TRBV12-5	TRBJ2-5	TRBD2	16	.	CASGLILAGGPETQYF	TGTGCTAGTGGTTTGATTTTAGCGGGAGGGCCTGAGACCCAGTACTTC
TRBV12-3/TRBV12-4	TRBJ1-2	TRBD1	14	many	CASSLAGQYYGYTF	TGTGCCAGCAGTTTAGCGGGACAGTACTATGGCTACACCTTC
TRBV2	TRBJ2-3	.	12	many	CASKWTTDTQYF	TGTGCCAGCAAATGGACCACAGATACGCAGTATTTT
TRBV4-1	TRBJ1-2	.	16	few	CASSQEPQTGTGGYTF	TGCGCCAGCAGCCAAGAGCCCCAAACAGGGACCGGGGGCTACACCTTC
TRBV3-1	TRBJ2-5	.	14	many	CASSPSRWGETQYF	TGTGCCAGCAGCCCTAGCAGATGGGGCGAGACCCAGTACTTC
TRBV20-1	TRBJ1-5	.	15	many	CSARVGGGSNQPQHF	TGCAGTGCTAGAGTGGGGGGCGGGAGCAATCAGCCCCAGCATTTT
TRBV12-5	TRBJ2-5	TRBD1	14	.	CASGSGQTEETQYF	TGTGCTAGTGGCTCGGGACAGACAGAAGAGACCCAGTACTTC
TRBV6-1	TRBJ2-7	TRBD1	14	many	CASSTPGGPYEQYF	TGTGCCAGCAGCACCCCAGGGGGCCCCTACGAGCAGTACTTC
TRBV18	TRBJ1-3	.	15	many	CASSSWGISGNTIYF	TGTGCCAGCTCATCCTGGGGGATTTCTGGAAACACCATATATTTT
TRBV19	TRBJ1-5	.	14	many	CASSFDSANQPQHF	TGTGCCAGTAGTTTCGACAGCGCAAATCAGCCCCAGCATTTT
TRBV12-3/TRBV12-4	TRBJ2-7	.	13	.	CASSETGRYEQYF	TGTGCCAGCAGCGAGACAGGTCGGTACGAGCAGTACTTC
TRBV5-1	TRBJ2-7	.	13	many	CASRRTPSYEQYF	TGCGCCAGCAGGCGGACACCCTCCTACGAGCAGTACTTC
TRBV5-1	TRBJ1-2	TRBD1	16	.	CASSLSPGTGGDGYTF	TGCGCCAGCAGCTTGTCGCCTGGGACAGGGGGGGACGGCTACACCTTC
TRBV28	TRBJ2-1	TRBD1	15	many	CASSSTGGAYNEQFF	TGTGCCAGCAGTTCCACAGGGGGAGCATACAATGAGCAGTTCTTC
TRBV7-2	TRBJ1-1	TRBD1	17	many	CASSYPGGTGSNTEAFF	TGTGCCAGCAGTTACCCAGGGGGGACAGGGTCGAACACTGAAGCTTTCTTT